The next 12 T cell receptor beta chains were all read from a single sample in a study of cytomegalovirus exposure and HLA in healthy donors. It was with 60 Vbeta and 13 Jbeta primers that the PCR ran. Libraries were prepared by immunoSEQ multiplex PCR; TCRdb keeps only in-frame clonotypes and omits some of them. The sample yields around 260,000 clones, over 70% seen once. The sequencing sample was made of PBMCs. The receptors derive from a girl aged 2 to 9 in good health and CMV-seronegative.

This clone was seen more than once but under ten times. This chain joins TRBV6-1 and TRBJ1-2, with 7 bases lining up with TRBD1. Trimming cost V 7 bases and J 5 bases; bases outside gene matches: 13. CDR3 length: 15 amino acids. Germline-derived CDR1 and CDR2 are MNHNS and SASEGT. The CDR3 DNA reads TGTGCCAGCACCCCTGAGGGGGCAGGAGGGTATGGCTACACCTTC. Its protein product is CASTPEGAGGYGYTF.

This chain joins TRBV21-1 and TRBJ2-7; whether TRBD1, the table's D call, matches the DNA was not checked. TRBV21-1 is shown as a pseudogene. This CDR3 has 15 amino acids. DNA of the CDR3: TGTGCCAGCAGCAAACTAGGGGGCCGGGTCTACGAGCAGTACTTC. Translated: CASSKLGGRVYEQYF.

The V and J genes are TRBV7-9 and TRBJ2-7, with TRBD1 identical over 8 bases. The CDR3 is 13 amino acids. Trimming cost V 5 bases and J 3 bases; bases outside gene matches: 3. The germline gives CDR1 SEHNR, CDR2 FQNEAQ (reference sequence). CDR3 DNA: TGTGCCAGCAGCGTGACAGGGGACTACGAGCAGTACTTC. Amino acids: CASSVTGDYEQYF. The variable domain in full, with the rest retrieved from reference TRBV7-9 and TRBJ2-7, is DTGVSQNPRHKITKRGQNVTFRCDPISEHNRLYWYRQTLGQGPEFLTYFQNEAQLEKSRLLSDRFSAERPKGSFSTLEIQRTEQGDSAMYLCASSVTGDYEQYFGPGTRLTVT.

The CDR3 spells CASSLRPLGTEYNEQFF. CDR3 DNA sequence: TGTGCCAGCAGCTTAAGACCCCTCGGGACAGAGTACAATGAGCAGTTCTTC. The chain has TRBV7-2 and TRBJ2-1, with TRBD1 matching over 7 bases. The CDR3 is 17 residues long. V dropped 2 bases and J dropped 4; count of bases not matched to a gene: 11. Germline-derived CDR1 and CDR2 are SGHTA and FQGNSA.

Notes on this clone: At one end, the junction sequence differs from germline, possibly due to a read error. V usage is TRBV30 and J usage is TRBJ1-2; D remains ambiguous. The germline V gene has CDR1 GTSNPN and CDR2 SVGIG (reference sequence). The CDR3 is 10 amino acids. The CDR3 DNA follows: TGTGCCTCGGGTCGGAATGAGTTGGGCTTC. It translates to CASGRNELGF.

This chain uses TRBV6-4 with TRBJ2-7, with 9 nucleotides matching TRBD1. Germline CDR1 MRHNA, CDR2 SNTAGT. V lost 7 bases to trimming and J lost 6 bases; unmatched junction nucleotides: 10. This CDR3 contains 14 residues. The CDR3, as DNA: TGTGCCAGCATAAACAGGGGGCACGTCCGCGAGCAGTACTTC. Its protein is CASINRGHVREQYF.

In regard to this clone: Other DNA variants within this sample encode the same CDR3. This CDR3 is CASSSHRENTEAFF. DNA of the CDR3: TGTGCCAGCAGTTCCCACAGGGAAAACACTGAAGCTTTCTTT. The chain is built from TRBV27 and TRBJ1-1; D possibly corresponds to TRBD1 (6 bases). Germline V CDR1 and CDR2: MNHEY, SMNVEV (reference sequence). This CDR3 has 14 residues. V was pared by 4 bases and J by 2 bases, with 11 bases between.

The chain combines TRBV25-1 with TRBJ1-6; a weak D match, TRBD1 (5 bases). Germline assignment: CDR1 MGHDK and CDR2 SYGVNS. Trimming took 5 bases from V and 9 from J, leaving 14 bases between them. The CDR3 has 14 amino acids. CDR3 DNA: TGTGCCAGCAGTCCGGGACTTCTACTTTCACCCCTCCACTTT. Translation: CASSPGLLLSPLHF.

The chain combines TRBV28 with TRBJ1-2; 7 bases fit TRBD1. V was pared by 6 bases and J by 7 bases, with 2 bases of the junction left unmatched. Germline CDR1 reads MDHEN; CDR2 reads SYDVKM. This CDR3 has 11 residues. CDR3 in DNA: TGTGCCAGCAGGGCAGGGGGTGGCTACACCTTC. Translation: CASRAGGGYTF.

V gene TRBV13 combines with J gene TRBJ2-7; 9 bases align to TRBD2. V lost 2 bases and J lost 5; bases outside the gene matches: 7. The CDR3 covers 15 residues. Germline lookup yields CDR1 PRHDT and CDR2 FYEKMQ (reference sequence). In DNA, the CDR3 is TGTGCCAGCAGCTTAAAGCGGGAGGTCAGCCACGAGCAGTACTTC. This encodes CASSLKREVSHEQYF.

V gene TRBV5-1 combines with J gene TRBJ2-3; no definite D call. This CDR3 has 16 residues. Germline V CDR1 and CDR2: SGHRS, YFSETQ. The germline V and J ends were trimmed by 3 bases and 0 bases, with 14 bases remaining between them. The CDR3 is CASSYLRQRSTDTQYF. DNA of the CDR3: TGCGCCAGCAGCTACCTGCGTCAGAGGAGCACAGATACGCAGTATTTT. Full variable domain (rest looked up from reference TRBV5-1 and TRBJ2-3): KAGVTQTPRYLIKTRGQQVTLSCSPISGHRSVSWYQQTPGQGLQFLFEYFSETQRNKGNFPGRFSGRQFSNSRSEMNVSTLELGDSALYLCASSYLRQRSTDTQYFGPGTRLTVL.

This chain's CDR3 is CASSLGSYTGELFF. The CDR3 bases are TGTGCCAGCAGCTTGGGTTCCTACACCGGGGAGCTGTTTTTT. The V gene is TRBV5-6, the J gene TRBJ2-2; D not resolved. The CDR3 is made up of 14 amino acids. Germline V gene sequence: CDR1 SGHDT, CDR2 YYEEEE. Trimming took 0 bases from V and 3 from J, leaving 6 bases between them.